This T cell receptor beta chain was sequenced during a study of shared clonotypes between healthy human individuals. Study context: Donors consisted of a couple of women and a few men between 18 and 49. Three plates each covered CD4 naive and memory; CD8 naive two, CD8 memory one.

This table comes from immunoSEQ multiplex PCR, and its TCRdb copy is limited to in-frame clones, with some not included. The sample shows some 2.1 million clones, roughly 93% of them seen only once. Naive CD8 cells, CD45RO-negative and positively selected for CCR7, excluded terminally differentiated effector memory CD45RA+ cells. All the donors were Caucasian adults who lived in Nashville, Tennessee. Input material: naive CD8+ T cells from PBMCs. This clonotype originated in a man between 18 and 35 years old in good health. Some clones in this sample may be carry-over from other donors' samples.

The CDR3 is CASSFWGTSGSGANTGELFF. The DNA for the CDR3 is TGCGCCAGCAGCTTCTGGGGGACTAGCGGGAGTGGGGCGAACACCGGGGAGCTGTTTTTT. The chain combines TRBV5-1 with TRBJ2-2; 14 bases match TRBD2. The CDR3 contains 20 residues. With 2 bases clipped from V and 0 bases from J, the junction kept 9 bases outside the gene matches. Germline CDR1 and CDR2: SGHRS and YFSETQ.